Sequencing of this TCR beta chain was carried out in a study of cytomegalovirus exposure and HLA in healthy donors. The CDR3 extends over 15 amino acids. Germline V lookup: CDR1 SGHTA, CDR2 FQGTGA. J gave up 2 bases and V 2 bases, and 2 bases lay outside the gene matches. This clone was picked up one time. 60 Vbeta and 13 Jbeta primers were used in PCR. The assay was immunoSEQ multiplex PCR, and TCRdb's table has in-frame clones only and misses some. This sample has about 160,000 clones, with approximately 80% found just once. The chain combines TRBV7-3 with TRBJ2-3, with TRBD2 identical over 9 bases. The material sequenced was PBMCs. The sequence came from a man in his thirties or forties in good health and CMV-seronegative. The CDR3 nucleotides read TGTGCCAGCAGCTTAGCGGGGGGGAACACAGATACGCAGTATTTT. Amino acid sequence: CASSLAGGNTDTQYF.